The T cell receptor beta chain under discussion was sequenced for a study of PD-1 and CTLA-4 blockade in melanoma. Clones were sequenced by immunoSEQ multiplex PCR, and TCRdb holds only the in-frame ones, with some missing. Counted here are 25,000 to 40,000 clones, approximately 90% occurring once; the ten biggest clones make up approximately 6.4%. The CDR3 has 12 residues. Germline V lookup: CDR1 MNHEY, CDR2 SVGAGI. Trimming cost V 7 bases and J 3 bases, with 8 bases left between them. This chain joins TRBV6-5 and TRBJ2-3, with D maybe TRBD1 (6 bases). This specimen consisted of CD8+ T cells from peripheral blood, obtained from a patient given anti-PD-1 treatment. The clonotype was recovered from a human donor with melanoma. CDR3 protein: CASKGETDTQYF. CDR3 DNA: TGTGCCAGCAAGGGGGAAACAGATACGCAGTATTTT.